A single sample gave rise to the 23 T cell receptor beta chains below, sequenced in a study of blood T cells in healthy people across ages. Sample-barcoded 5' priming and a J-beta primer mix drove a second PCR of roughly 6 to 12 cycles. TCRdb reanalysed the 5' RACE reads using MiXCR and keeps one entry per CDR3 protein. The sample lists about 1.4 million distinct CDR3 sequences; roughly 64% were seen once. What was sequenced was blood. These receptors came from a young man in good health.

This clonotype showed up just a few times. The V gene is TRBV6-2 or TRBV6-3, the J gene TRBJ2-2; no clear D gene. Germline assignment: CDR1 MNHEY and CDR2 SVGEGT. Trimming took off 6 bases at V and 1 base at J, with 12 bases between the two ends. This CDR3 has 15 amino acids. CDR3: CASSPVSWNTGELFF. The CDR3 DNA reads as TGTGCCAGCAGCCCCGTTAGCTGGAACACCGGGGAGCTGTTTTTT.

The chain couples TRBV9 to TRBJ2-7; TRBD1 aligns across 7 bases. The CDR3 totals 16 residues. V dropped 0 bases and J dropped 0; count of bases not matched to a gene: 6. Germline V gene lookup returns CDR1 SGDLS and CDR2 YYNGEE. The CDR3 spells CASSVEPDRVSYEQYF. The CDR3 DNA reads TGTGCCAGCAGCGTAGAGCCTGACAGGGTCTCCTACGAGCAGTACTTC.

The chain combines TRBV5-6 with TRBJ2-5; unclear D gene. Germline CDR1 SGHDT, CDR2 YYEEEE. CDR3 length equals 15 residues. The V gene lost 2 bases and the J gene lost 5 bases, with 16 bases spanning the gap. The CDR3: CASSFSPDLWETQYF. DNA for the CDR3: TGTGCCAGCAGCTTTTCCCCGGACCTGTGGGAGACCCAGTACTTC.

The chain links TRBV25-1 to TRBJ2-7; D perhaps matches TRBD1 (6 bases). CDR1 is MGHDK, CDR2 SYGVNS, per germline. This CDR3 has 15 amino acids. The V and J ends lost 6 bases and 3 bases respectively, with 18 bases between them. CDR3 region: CASRDDPRDNYEQYF. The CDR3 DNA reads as TGTGCCAGCAGGGATGATCCACGGGACAACTACGAGCAGTACTTC.

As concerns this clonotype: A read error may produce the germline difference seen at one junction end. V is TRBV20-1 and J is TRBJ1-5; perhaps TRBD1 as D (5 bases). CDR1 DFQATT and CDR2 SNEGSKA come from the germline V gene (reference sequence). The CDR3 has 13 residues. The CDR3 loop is CSATGYSNQPQHF. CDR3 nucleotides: TGCAGCGCTACAGGTTATAGCAATCAGCCCCAGCATTTT.

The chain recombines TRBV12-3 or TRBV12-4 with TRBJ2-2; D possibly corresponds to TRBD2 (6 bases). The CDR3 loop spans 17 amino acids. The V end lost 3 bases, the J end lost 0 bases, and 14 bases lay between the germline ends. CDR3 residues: CASSFGASAANTGELFF. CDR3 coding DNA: TGTGCCAGCAGTTTCGGGGCTAGCGCCGCGAACACCGGGGAGCTGTTTTTT.

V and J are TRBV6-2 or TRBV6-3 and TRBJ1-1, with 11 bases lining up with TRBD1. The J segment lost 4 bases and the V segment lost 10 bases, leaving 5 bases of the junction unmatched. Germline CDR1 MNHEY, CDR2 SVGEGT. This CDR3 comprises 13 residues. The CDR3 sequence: CATEDRGLTEAFF. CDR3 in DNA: TGTGCCACAGAGGACAGGGGGCTCACTGAAGCTTTCTTT.

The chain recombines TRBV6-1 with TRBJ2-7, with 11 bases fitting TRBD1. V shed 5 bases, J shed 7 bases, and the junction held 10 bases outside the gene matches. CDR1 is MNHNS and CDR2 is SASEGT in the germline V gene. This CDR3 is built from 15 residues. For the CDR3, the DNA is TGTGCCAGCAGTTTCCGCCGGGACAGGGGGTTTGAGCAGTACTTC. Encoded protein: CASSFRRDRGFEQYF.

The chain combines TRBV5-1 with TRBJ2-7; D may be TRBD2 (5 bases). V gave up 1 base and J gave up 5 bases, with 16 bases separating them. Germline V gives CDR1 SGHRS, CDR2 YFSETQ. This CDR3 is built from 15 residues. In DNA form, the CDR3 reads TGCGCCAGCAGCTTGCCGACTGGAGGATGGGACGAGCAGTACTTC. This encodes CASSLPTGGWDEQYF.

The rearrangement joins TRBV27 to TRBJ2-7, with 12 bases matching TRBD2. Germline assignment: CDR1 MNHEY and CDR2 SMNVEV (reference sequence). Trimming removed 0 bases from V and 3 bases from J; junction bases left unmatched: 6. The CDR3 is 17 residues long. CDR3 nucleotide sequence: TGTGCCAGCAGTTTATCTGGGGGACTAGCGGGTTTCTACGAGCAGTACTTC. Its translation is CASSLSGGLAGFYEQYF.

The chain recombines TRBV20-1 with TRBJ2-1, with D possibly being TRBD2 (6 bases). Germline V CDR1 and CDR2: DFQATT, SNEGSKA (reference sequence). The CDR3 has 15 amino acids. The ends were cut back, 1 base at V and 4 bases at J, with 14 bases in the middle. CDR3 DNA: TGCAGTGCTAGAGCCAGAGGGACTTATTACAATGAGCAGTTCTTC. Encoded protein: CSARARGTYYNEQFF.

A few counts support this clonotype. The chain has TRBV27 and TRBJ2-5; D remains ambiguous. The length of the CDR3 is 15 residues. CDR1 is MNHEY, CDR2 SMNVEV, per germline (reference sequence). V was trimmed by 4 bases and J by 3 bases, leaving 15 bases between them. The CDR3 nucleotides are TGTGCCAGCAGTTCCCCTTCAGGAGCAGAAGAGACCCAGTACTTC. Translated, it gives CASSSPSGAEETQYF.

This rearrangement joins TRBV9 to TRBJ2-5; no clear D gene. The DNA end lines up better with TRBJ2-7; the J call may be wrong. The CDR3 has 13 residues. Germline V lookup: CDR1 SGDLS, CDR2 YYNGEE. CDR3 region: CASSGGLDYEQYF. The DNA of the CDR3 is TGTGCCAGCAGCGGAGGTTTAGACTACGAGCAGTACTTC.

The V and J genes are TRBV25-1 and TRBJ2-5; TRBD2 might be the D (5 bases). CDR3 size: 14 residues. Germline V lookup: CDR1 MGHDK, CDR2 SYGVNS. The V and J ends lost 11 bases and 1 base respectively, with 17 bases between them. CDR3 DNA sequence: TGTGCCCCCCCTGGTAACGGAGGCCAAGAGACCCAGTACTTC. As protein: CAPPGNGGQETQYF.

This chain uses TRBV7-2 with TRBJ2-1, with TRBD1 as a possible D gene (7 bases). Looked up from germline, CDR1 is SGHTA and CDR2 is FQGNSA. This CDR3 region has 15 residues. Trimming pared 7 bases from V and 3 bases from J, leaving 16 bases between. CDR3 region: CASTRWQGGYNEQFF. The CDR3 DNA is TGTGCCAGCACCCGGTGGCAGGGGGGCTACAATGAGCAGTTCTTC.

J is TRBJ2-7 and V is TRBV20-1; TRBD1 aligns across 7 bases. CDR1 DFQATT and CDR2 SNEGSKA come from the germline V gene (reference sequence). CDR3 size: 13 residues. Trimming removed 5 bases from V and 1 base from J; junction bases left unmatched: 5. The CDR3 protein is CSAADRPSYEQYF. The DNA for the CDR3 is TGCAGTGCTGCGGACAGGCCGTCCTACGAGCAGTACTTC.

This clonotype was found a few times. CDR3 loop: CASSPRQGVDEQYF. The DNA of the CDR3 is TGTGCCAGCTCACCACGGCAGGGTGTCGACGAGCAGTACTTC. The gene calls are TRBV18 and TRBJ2-7; a possible D gene is TRBD1 (5 bases). The germline CDR1 and CDR2 sequences are KGHSH and LQKENI. V dropped 1 base and J dropped 5 bases, with 12 bases sitting between them. The CDR3 runs to 14 residues.

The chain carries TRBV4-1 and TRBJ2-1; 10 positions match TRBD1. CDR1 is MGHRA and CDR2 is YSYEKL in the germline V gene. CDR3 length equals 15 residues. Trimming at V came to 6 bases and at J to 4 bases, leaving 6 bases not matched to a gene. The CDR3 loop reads CASRDGTGDYNEQFF. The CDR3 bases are TGCGCCAGCAGGGACGGGACAGGGGATTACAATGAGCAGTTCTTC.

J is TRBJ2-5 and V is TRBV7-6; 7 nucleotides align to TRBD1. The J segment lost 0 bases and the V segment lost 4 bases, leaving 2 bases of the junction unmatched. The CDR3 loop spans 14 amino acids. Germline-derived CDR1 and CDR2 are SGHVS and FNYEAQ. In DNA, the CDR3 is TGTGCCAGCAGCTCGGGACAGTACCAAGAGACCCAGTACTTC. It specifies CASSSGQYQETQYF. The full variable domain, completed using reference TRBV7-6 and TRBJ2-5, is GAGVSQSPRYKVTKRGQDVALRCDPISGHVSLYWYRQALGQGPEFLTYFNYEAQQDKSGLPNDRFSAERPEGSISTLTIQRTEQRDSAMYRCASSSGQYQETQYFGPGTRLLVL.

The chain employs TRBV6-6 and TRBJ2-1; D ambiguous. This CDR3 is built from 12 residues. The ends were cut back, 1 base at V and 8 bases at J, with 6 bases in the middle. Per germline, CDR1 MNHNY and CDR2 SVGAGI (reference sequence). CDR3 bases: TGTGCCAGCAGTTACTATGGGGATGAGCAGTTCTTC. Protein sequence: CASSYYGDEQFF.

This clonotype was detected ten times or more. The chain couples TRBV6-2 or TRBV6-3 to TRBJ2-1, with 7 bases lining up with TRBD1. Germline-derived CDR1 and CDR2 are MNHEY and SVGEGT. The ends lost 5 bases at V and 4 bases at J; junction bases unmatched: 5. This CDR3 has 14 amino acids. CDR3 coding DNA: TGTGCCAGCAGTAAGGGACAGCTATACAATGAGCAGTTCTTC. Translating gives CASSKGQLYNEQFF.

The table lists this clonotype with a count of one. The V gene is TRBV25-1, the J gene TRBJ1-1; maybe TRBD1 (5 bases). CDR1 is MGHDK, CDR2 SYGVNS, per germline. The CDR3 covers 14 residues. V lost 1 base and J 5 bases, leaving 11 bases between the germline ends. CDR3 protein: CASSEFGAETEAFF. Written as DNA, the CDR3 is TGTGCCAGCAGTGAATTTGGGGCGGAAACTGAAGCTTTCTTT.

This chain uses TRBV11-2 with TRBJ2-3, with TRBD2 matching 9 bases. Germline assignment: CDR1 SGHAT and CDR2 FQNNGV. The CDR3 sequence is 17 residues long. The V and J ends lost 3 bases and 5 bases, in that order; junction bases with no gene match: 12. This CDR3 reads CASSFRRSGGLGDTQYF. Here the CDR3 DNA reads TGTGCCAGCAGCTTCAGACGTAGCGGGGGACTGGGAGATACGCAGTATTTT.